The entry that follows covers one T cell receptor (beta chain) sequence. Its antigen is not known. Use of 60 Vbeta and 13 Jbeta primers characterized the PCR. Using immunoSEQ multiplex PCR, the repertoire was profiled, and TCRdb retains in-frame clones only, with some absent. This table has some 150,000 clones, approximately 71% appearing once. The germline gives CDR1 SGHVS, CDR2 FQNEAQ. V gave up 4 bases and J gave up 4 bases, with 14 bases separating them. This CDR3 comprises 15 residues. Every donor was a healthy person donating bone marrow. This entry belongs to a study of cytomegalovirus exposure and HLA in healthy donors. Whole-study results and caveats: Published work reported that the classifier diagnosed cytomegalovirus status with high specificity and sensitivity. As a later analysis revealed, most CMV-associated TCR beta chains appeared HLA-restricted. Another analysis was done later, and it associated roughly 15,000 TCR beta sequences with HLA alleles at 0.05 false discovery rate.

The material sequenced was PBMCs. The chain is built from TRBV7-8 and TRBJ2-1; no definite D call. This clonotype was obtained from a woman between 50 and 59 years old in good health and CMV-seronegative. In nucleotides, the CDR3 is TGTGCCAGCAGCTCCACCCCCCCCTATTACAATGAGCAGTTCTTC. Translated, it gives CASSSTPPYYNEQFF.